This T cell receptor beta chain was captured by sequencing in a study of cytomegalovirus exposure and HLA in healthy donors. Whole-study results and caveats: Indistinguishability led to the exclusion of some V segments, TRBV6-2 and TRBV6-3 included. Researchers catalogued roughly 170 TCR beta chains as cytomegalovirus-associated. Clonal expansion, a later analysis showed, was greater in HLA-associated TCR beta chains than in equally common others.

In regard to this clone: What it binds is not known.

Amplification used 60 Vbeta primers and 13 Jbeta primers. Some clones are missing from TCRdb's copy, which holds only in-frame ones; the method was immunoSEQ multiplex PCR. This table has around 55,000 clones, 77% appearing once. This CDR3 is 13 amino acids long. The germline V gene has CDR1 LNHDA and CDR2 SQIVND (reference sequence). V was clipped by 0 bases and J by 8 bases, with 10 bases between them. Sequencing used PBMCs. J is TRBJ1-2 and V is TRBV19; unclear D gene. This TCR derives from a female donor in good health and CMV-seronegative. The CDR3 spells CASSIDLGSGYTF. The CDR3 region has the DNA TGTGCCAGTAGTATAGATTTGGGGAGCGGCTACACCTTC.